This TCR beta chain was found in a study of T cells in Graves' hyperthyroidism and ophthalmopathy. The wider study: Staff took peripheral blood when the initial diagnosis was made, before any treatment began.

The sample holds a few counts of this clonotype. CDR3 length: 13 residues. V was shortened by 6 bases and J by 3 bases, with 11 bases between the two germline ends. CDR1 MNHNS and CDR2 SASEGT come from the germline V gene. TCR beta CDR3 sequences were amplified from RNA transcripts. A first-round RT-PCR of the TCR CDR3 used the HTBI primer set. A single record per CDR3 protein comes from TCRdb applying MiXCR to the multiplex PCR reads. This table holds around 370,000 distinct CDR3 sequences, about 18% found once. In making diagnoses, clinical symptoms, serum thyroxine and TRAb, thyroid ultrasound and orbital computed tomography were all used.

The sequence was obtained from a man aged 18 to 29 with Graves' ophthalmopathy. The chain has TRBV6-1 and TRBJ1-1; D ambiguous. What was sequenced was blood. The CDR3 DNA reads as TGTGCCAGCAGCTGGACGGCTGACACTGAAGCTTTCTTT. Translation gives CASSWTADTEAFF.